Given below is one TCR beta chain in context. The repertoire was sequenced with immunoSEQ multiplex PCR; TCRdb's copy has only in-frame clones and lacks some. Of about 1.5 million clones listed, around 98% were seen once; the top ten hold about 0.42%. This entry comes from a study of shared clonotypes between healthy human individuals. Germline V gene lookup returns CDR1 SGHRS and CDR2 YFSETQ. The CDR3 loop spans 16 amino acids. V lost 2 bases, J lost 5 bases, and 9 bases stayed unmatched. This receptor was obtained from a man aged 30-40 years in good health. The material sequenced was naive CD4+ T cells sorted from blood. Subset of the sample: CD45RA+ positively selected. The chain is built from TRBV5-1 and TRBJ2-2; 7 bases agree with TRBD2. CDR3: CASSFRGGDFTGELFF. Here the CDR3 DNA reads TGCGCCAGCAGCTTTAGGGGAGGGGACTTTACCGGGGAGCTGTTTTTT.